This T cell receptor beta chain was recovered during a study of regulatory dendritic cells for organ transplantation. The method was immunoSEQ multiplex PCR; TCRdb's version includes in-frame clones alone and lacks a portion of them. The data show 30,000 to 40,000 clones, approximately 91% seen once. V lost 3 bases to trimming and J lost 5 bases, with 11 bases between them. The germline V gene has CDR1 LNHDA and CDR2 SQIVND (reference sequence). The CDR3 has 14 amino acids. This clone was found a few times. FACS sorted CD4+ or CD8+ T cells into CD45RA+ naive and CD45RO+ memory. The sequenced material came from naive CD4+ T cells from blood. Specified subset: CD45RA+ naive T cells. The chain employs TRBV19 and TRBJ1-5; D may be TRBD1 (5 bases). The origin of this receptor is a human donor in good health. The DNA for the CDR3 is TGTGCCAGTAGTATCGGGACGGATTATCAGCCCCAGCATTTT. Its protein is CASSIGTDYQPQHF.